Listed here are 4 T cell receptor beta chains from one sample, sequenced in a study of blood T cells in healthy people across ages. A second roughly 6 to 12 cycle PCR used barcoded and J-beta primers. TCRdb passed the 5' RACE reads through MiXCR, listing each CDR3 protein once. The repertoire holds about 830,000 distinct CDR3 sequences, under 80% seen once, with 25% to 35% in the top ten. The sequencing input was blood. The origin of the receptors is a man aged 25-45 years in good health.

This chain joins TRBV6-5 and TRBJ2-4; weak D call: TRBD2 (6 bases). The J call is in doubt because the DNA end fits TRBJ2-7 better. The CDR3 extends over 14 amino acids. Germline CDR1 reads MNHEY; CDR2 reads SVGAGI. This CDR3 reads CASSLPGRGYEQYF. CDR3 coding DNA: TGTGCCAGCAGCCTCCCGGGACGGGGGTACGAGCAGTACTTC.

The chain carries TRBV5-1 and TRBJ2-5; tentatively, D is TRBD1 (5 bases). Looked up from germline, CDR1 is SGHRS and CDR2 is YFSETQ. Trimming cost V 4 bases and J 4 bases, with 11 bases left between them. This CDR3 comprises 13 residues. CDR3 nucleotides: TGCGCCAGCAGCCCAGGGATGGTAGAGACCCAGTACTTC. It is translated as CASSPGMVETQYF.

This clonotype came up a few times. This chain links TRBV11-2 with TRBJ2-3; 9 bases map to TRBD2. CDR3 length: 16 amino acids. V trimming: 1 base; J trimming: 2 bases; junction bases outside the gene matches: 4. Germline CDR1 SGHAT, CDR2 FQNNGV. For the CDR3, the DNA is TGTGCCAGCAGCTTAGGAACTAGCGGGTTCACAGATACGCAGTATTTT. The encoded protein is CASSLGTSGFTDTQYF. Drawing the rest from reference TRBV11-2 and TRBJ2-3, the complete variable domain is EAGVAQSPRYKIIEKRQSVAFWCNPISGHATLYWYQQILGQGPKLLIQFQNNGVVDDSQLPKDRFSAERLKGVDSTLKIQPAKLEDSAVYLCASSLGTSGFTDTQYFGPGTRLTVL.

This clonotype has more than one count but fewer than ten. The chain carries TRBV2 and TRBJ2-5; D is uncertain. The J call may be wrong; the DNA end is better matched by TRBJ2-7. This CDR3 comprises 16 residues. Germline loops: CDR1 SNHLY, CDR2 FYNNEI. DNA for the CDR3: TGTGCCAGCAGTGAAACGCCGACCCGCCCGAATTACGAGCAGTACTTC. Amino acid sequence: CASSETPTRPNYEQYF.